The clone carrying this T cell receptor (beta chain) was counted a few times. CDR1 MDHEN and CDR2 SYDVKM come from the germline V gene. V was pared by 5 bases and J by 7 bases, with 8 bases of the junction left unmatched. The CDR3 totals 13 residues. This sample is part of a study of blood T cell repertoires in COVID-19. On the study more broadly: Both acute and convalescent COVID-19 samples were obtained from the United States, Italy and Spain. Sample material is recorded as cDNA or gDNA derived from T cells, B-cell-depleted T cells, or PBMCs.

As handled by the study authors: Reference gene primers were amplified, and this amplification served to estimate nucleated cell counts. Assay: immunoSEQ multiplex PCR; the TCRdb copy retains only in-frame clones and omits some. V, J and clone size derive from that table, while D and trimming were established from the DNA sequence. Altogether about 64,000 clones are present, more than 65% being singletons, with the ten largest covering more than 5%. The rearrangement uses TRBV28 and TRBJ2-7, with 7 bases lining up with TRBD2. What was sequenced was peripheral blood. The source is a human donor in a cohort sampled during active COVID-19. DNA for the CDR3: TGTGCCAGCAGTCCGCCATCCGGGAGGGAGCAGTACTTC. Its protein is CASSPPSGREQYF.